This TCR beta chain was captured in a study of blood T cell repertoires in COVID-19. Overall study context: COVID-19 samples collected from the United States, Italy and Spain covered acute and convalescent phases.

From germline, CDR1 is SGDLS and CDR2 YYNGEE. The CDR3 contains 15 residues. Trimming removed 0 bases from V and 7 bases from J, with 16 bases in between. As originally analysed: Estimates of nucleated cell counts were drawn from the amplification of reference gene primers. Some clones are missing from TCRdb's copy, which holds only in-frame ones; the method was immunoSEQ multiplex PCR. That table gives V, J and clone size, and the DNA gave D and trimming. This table holds approximately 140,000 clones, roughly 80% found once. V usage is TRBV9 and J usage is TRBJ1-2, with a possible D match to TRBD1 (5 bases). This TCR came from a woman aged 80 or over in a cohort sampled during active or convalescent COVID-19. Material for sequencing was peripheral blood. In DNA form, the CDR3 reads TGTGCCAGCAGCGTAGTCCGGACAAACGGCGGTGGCTACACCTTC. It specifies CASSVVRTNGGGYTF.